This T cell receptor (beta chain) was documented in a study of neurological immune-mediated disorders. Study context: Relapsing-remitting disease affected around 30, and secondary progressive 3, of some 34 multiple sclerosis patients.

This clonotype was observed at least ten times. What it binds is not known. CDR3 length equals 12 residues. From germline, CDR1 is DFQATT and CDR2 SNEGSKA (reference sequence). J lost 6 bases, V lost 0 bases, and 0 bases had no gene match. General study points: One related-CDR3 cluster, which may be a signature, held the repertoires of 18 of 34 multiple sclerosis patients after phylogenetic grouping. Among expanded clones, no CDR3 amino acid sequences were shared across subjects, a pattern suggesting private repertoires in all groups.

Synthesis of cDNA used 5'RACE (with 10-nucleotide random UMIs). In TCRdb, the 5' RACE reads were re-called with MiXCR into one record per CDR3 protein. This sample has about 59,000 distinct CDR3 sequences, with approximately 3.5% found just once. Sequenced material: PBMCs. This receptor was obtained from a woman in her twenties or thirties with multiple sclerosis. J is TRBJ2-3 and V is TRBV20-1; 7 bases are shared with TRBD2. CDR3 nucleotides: TGCAGTGCTAGAGAGGGGGGGGATACGCAGTATTTT. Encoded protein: CSAREGGDTQYF.